This entry concerns a single T cell receptor beta chain. Its specificity is unknown. Single viable CD3+CD4+CD8-CD45RO+ cells were sorted as the memory CD4+ T cells. Serostatus was set by detecting CMV pp150, pp28, p38, p52 IgG. This sample was taken from a study of memory CD4+ T cells and cytomegalovirus serostatus. The overall study: Healthy Belgian adult donors included under ten CMV-positive and some 24 CMV-negative people. Whole-study findings and limits: Of 150 to 200 reported CMV TCRbeta sequences, 67 were found in memory CD4+ repertoires.

The assay was immunoSEQ multiplex PCR, and TCRdb's table has in-frame clones only and misses some. Found here are 64,000 or so clones, 75% to 80% of them singletons; the top ten hold approximately 0.81%. V shed 3 bases, J shed 4 bases, and the junction held 7 bases outside the gene matches. The CDR3 runs 15 residues. Per germline, CDR1 SGHTS and CDR2 YDEGEE. The chain uses TRBV5-8 and TRBJ2-3; 8 nucleotides align to TRBD1. The sequence was collected from an adult in good health and CMV-seronegative. The sequenced sample consisted of memory CD4+ T cells from blood. The CDR3 DNA sequence: TGTGCCAGCAGCTCCGAGGACAGGGTATCAGATACGCAGTATTTT. As protein: CASSSEDRVSDTQYF.